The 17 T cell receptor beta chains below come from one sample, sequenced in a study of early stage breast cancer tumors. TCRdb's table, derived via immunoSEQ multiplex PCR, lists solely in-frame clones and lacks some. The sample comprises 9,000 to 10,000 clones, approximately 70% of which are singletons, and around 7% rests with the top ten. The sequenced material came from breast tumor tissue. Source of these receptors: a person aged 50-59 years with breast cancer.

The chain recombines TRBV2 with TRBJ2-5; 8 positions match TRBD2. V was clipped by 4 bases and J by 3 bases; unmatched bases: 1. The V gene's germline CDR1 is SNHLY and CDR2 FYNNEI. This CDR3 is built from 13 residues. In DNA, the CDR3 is TGTGCCAGCAGTGGCGGGGGGAAAGAGACCCAGTACTTC. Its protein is CASSGGGKETQYF.

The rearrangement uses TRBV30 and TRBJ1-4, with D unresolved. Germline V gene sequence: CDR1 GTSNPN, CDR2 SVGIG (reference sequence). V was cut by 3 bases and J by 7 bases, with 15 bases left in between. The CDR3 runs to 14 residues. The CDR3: CAWSGVGIAEKLFF. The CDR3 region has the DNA TGTGCCTGGAGCGGGGTGGGGATTGCTGAAAAACTGTTTTTT.

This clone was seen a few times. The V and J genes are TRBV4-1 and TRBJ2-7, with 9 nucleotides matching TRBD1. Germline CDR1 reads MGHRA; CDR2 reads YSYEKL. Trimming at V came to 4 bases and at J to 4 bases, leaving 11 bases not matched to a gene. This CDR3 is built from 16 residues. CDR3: CASSPGNRDRVYEQYF. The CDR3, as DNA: TGCGCCAGCAGCCCAGGGAACCGGGACAGGGTTTACGAGCAGTACTTC.

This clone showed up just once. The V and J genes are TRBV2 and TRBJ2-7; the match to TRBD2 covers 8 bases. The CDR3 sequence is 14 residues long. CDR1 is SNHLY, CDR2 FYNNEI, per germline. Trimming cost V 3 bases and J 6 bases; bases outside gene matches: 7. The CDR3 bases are TGTGCCAGCAGTGACGATGCTAGCGGGCTCGAGCAGTACTTC. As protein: CASSDDASGLEQYF. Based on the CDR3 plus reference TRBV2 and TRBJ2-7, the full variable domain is EPEVTQTPSHQVTQMGQEVILRCVPISNHLYFYWYRQILGQKVEFLVSFYNNEISEKSEIFDDQFSVERPDGSNFTLKIRSTKLEDSAMYFCASSDDASGLEQYFGPGTRLTVT.

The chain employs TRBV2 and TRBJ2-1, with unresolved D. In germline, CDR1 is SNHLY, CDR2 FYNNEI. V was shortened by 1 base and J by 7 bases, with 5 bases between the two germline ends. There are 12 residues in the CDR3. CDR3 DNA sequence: TGTGCCAGCAGTGAAGGGTGGAATGAGCAGTTCTTC. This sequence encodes CASSEGWNEQFF.

In DNA, the CDR3 is TGTGCCAGCAGTACGAACGACTTGACACAAAGTCGGGCCAACGTCCTGACTTTC. This gives the protein CASSTNDLTQSRANVLTF. This sequence joins TRBV28 and TRBJ2-6; D is undetermined. The CDR3 contains 18 residues. CDR1 is MDHEN and CDR2 is SYDVKM in the germline V gene. Trimming pared 5 bases from V and 5 bases from J, leaving 22 bases between. The full variable domain, rest sourced from reference TRBV28 and TRBJ2-6, is DVKVTQSSRYLVKRTGEKVFLECVQDMDHENMFWYRQDPGLGLRLIYFSYDVKMKEKGDIPEGYSVSREKKERFSLILESASTNQTSMYLCASSTNDLTQSRANVLTFGAGSRLTVL.

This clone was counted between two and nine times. As DNA, the CDR3 is TGTGCCAGCAGCTCCCCCGTAGCCGCGGAGACCCAGTACTTC. This encodes CASSSPVAAETQYF. The genes are TRBV7-2 and TRBJ2-5; D gene ambiguous. V lost 4 bases, J lost 5 bases, and 14 bases lay in between. Germline lookup yields CDR1 SGHTA and CDR2 FQGNSA. The CDR3 is 14 amino acids.

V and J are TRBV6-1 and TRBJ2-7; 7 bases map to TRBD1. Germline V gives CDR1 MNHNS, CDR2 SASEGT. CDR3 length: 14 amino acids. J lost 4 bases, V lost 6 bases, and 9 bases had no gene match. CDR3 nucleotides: TGTGCCAGCAGGAGAATAGGGGGCGGTTACGAGCAGTACTTC. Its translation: CASRRIGGGYEQYF.

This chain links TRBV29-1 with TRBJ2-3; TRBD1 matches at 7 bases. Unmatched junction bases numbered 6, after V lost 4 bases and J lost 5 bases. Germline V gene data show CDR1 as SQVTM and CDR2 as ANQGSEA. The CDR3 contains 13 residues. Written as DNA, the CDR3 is TGCAGCGTTGGTAGGACAGGAGTAGATACGCAGTATTTT. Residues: CSVGRTGVDTQYF.

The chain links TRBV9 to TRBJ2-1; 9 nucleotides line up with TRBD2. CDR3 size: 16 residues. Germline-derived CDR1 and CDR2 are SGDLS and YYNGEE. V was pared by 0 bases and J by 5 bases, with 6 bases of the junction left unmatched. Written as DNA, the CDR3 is TGTGCCAGCAGCGTAGCTTTTGGCGGGGGGGACAATGAGCAGTTCTTC. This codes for CASSVAFGGGDNEQFF.

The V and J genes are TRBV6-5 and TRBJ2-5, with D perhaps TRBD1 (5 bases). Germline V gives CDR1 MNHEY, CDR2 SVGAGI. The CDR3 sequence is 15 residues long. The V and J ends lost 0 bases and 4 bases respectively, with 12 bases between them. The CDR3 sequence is CASSYSNLGLETQYF. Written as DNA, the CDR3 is TGTGCCAGCAGTTACTCGAATCTGGGGCTAGAGACCCAGTACTTC.

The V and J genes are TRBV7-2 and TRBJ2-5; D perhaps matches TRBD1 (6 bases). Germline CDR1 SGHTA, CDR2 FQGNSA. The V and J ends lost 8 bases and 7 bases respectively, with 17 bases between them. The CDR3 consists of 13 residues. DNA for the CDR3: TGTGCCAGCGGGGGACAAGGGTCGGTGACCCAGTACTTC. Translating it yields CASGGQGSVTQYF.

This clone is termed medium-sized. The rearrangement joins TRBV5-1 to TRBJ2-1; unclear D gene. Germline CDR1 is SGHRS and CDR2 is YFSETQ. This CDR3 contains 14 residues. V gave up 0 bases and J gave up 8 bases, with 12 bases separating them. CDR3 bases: TGCGCCAGCAGCTTGGTGGCGGCGTCCGATGAGCAGTTCTTC. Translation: CASSLVAASDEQFF.

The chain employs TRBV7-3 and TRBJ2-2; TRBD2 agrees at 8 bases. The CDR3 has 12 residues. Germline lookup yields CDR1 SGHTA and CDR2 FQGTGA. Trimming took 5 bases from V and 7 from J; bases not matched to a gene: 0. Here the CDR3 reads CASSRGGGELFF. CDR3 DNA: TGTGCCAGCAGCCGGGGGGGCGGGGAGCTGTTTTTT.

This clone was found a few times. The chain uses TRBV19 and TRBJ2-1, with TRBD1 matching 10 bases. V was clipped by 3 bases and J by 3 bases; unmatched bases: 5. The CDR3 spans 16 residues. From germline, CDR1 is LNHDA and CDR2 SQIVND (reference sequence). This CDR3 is CASSIVGTGVYNEQFF. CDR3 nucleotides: TGTGCCAGTAGTATCGTGGGGACAGGGGTCTACAATGAGCAGTTCTTC.

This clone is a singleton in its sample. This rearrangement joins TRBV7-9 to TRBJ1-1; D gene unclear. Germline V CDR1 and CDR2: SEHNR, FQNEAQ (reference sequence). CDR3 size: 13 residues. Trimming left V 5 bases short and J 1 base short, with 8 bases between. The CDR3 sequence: CASSAEPNTEAFF. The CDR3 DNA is TGTGCCAGCAGCGCTGAGCCGAACACTGAAGCTTTCTTT.

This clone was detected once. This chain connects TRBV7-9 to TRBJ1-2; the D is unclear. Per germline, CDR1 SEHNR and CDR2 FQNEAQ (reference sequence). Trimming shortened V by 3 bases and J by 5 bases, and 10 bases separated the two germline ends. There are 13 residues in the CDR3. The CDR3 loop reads CASSFYSGYGYTF. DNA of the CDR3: TGTGCCAGCAGCTTTTATTCGGGTTATGGCTACACCTTC.